One sample yielded the 32 T cell receptor beta chains listed below, sequenced in a study of T-cell reconstitution after alpha-beta-depleted transplantation in children. Preparing the TCRbeta library involved the use of unique molecular identifiers. TCRdb analysed the PCR reads with MiXCR anew, one entry per CDR3 protein. This sample yields roughly 8,100 distinct CDR3 sequences, of which about 13% are seen a single time; roughly 50% belongs to the top ten. The sequences come from PBMCs, mostly from graft donor cells, collected 60 days after TCRalphabeta/CD19-depleted stem cell transplant. These receptors came from a patient between 2 and 10 years old who had a stem cell transplant for inherited bone marrow failure, so the T cells may come from the graft donor.

This clonotype was found many times. The V gene is TRBV5-1, the J gene TRBJ2-1; 12 bases are shared with TRBD2. CDR1 is SGHRS, CDR2 YFSETQ, per germline. V lost 0 bases to trimming and J lost 7 bases; unmatched junction nucleotides: 2. The CDR3 covers 15 residues. The CDR3 DNA is TGCGCCAGCAGCTTGGGACTAGCGGGAGCAAATGAGCAGTTCTTC. It specifies CASSLGLAGANEQFF.

There are many counts of this clonotype. This chain links TRBV3-1 with TRBJ1-1, with D tentatively TRBD1 (6 bases). CDR3 length equals 15 residues. CDR1 LGHDT and CDR2 YNNKEL come from the germline V gene (reference sequence). V dropped 0 bases and J dropped 5 bases, with 13 bases sitting between them. The CDR3 coding sequence is TGTGCCAGCAGCCAAGATGGGGACACGGAGACTGAAGCTTTCTTT. As protein: CASSQDGDTETEAFF.

This clonotype was picked up many times. The chain carries TRBV7-9 and TRBJ2-3, with 7 bases fitting TRBD1. J gave up 4 bases and V 4 bases, and 2 bases lay outside the gene matches. The germline CDR1 and CDR2 sequences are SEHNR and FQNEAQ (reference sequence). This CDR3 is built from 13 residues. The chain's CDR3 is CASSYRGADTQYF. The CDR3 DNA reads as TGTGCCAGCAGCTACAGGGGCGCAGATACGCAGTATTTT.

At least ten counts were recorded for this clonotype. The genes are TRBV7-9 and TRBJ2-5; TRBD1 aligns across 7 bases. The CDR3 runs to 15 residues. In germline, CDR1 is SEHNR, CDR2 FQNEAQ (reference sequence). The trim removed 0 bases at V and 1 base at J, leaving 2 bases unmatched. CDR3 region: CASSLAGTVQETQYF. The CDR3 DNA reads TGTGCCAGCAGCTTAGCCGGGACAGTCCAAGAGACCCAGTACTTC.

This clonotype showed up many times. The chain carries TRBV10-2 and TRBJ2-3, with 7 bases aligning to TRBD1. Germline V gene data show CDR1 as WSHSY and CDR2 as SAAADI. J lost 3 bases, V lost 0 bases, and 9 bases had no gene match. This CDR3 contains 17 residues. CDR3 protein: CASSESATGSGTDTQYF. Here the CDR3 DNA reads TGCGCCAGCAGTGAGTCAGCGACAGGGAGTGGGACAGATACGCAGTATTTT.

Ten or more counts support this clonotype. Here the CDR3 reads CASSLGGRPDGSYNEQFF. The CDR3 nucleotides are TGCGCCAGCAGCTTGGGCGGGAGACCCGATGGCTCCTACAATGAGCAGTTCTTC. The rearrangement uses TRBV5-1 and TRBJ2-1, with 7 bases identical to TRBD2. The germline gives CDR1 SGHRS, CDR2 YFSETQ. With V trimmed by 0 bases and J by 0 bases, 9 bases remained unmatched. The CDR3 is made up of 18 amino acids.

This clonotype was seen at least ten times. The chain is built from TRBV11-2 and TRBJ2-7, with D perhaps TRBD1 or TRBD2 (6 bases each). Germline CDR1 and CDR2: SGHAT and FQNNGV. Trimming pared 5 bases from V and 2 bases from J, leaving 22 bases between. This CDR3 spans 17 amino acids. The CDR3 DNA reads TGTGCCAGCAGCGCCCCTCTCCGGAGGGGGGCGACCTACGAGCAGTACTTC. This codes for CASSAPLRRGATYEQYF.

This clonotype was seen ten or more times. The chain couples TRBV7-2 to TRBJ2-1, with D tentatively TRBD2 (5 bases). From germline, CDR1 is SGHTA and CDR2 FQGNSA. The CDR3 has 16 amino acids. Trimming pared 5 bases from V and 4 bases from J, leaving 18 bases between. CDR3 in amino acids: CASSQRASSRYNEQFF. CDR3 bases: TGTGCCAGCAGCCAAAGGGCTAGCTCAAGATACAATGAGCAGTTCTTC.

There are many counts of this clonotype. This rearrangement joins TRBV15 to TRBJ2-2; D gene ambiguous. This CDR3 contains 14 residues. Germline V gene data show CDR1 as LNHNV and CDR2 as YYDKDF (reference sequence). V was cut by 3 bases and J by 6 bases, with 11 bases left in between. The CDR3 coding sequence is TGTGCCACCAGCAGCCGATCCGGGCCCGGGGAGCTGTTTTTT. It encodes CATSSRSGPGELFF. The full variable domain, in which reference TRBV15 and TRBJ2-2 provide the parts outside the CDR3, is DAMVIQNPRYQVTQFGKPVTLSCSQTLNHNVMYWYQQKSSQAPKLLFHYYDKDFNNEADTPDNFQSRRPNTSFCFLDIRSPGLGDTAMYLCATSSRSGPGELFFGEGSRLTVL.

This clonotype was counted many times. The chain links TRBV28 to TRBJ2-7; no clear D. There are 15 residues in the CDR3. Germline CDR1 is MDHEN and CDR2 is SYDVKM. Trimming left V 5 bases short and J 1 base short, with 15 bases between. The CDR3 bases are TGTGCCAGCAGTCAGAGACTTACACCTTCCTACGAGCAGTACTTC. This sequence encodes CASSQRLTPSYEQYF.

This clonotype was detected many times. The rearrangement uses TRBV7-9 and TRBJ1-5, with 10 bases identical to TRBD1. CDR1 and CDR2 from the germline V gene are SEHNR and FQNEAQ (reference sequence). V was clipped by 0 bases and J by 4 bases; unmatched bases: 3. The CDR3 loop spans 16 amino acids. The CDR3 reads CASSLAGQGGNQPQHF. The CDR3 DNA is TGTGCCAGCAGCTTAGCCGGACAGGGGGGGAATCAGCCCCAGCATTTT. The whole variable domain, filled in from reference TRBV7-9 and TRBJ1-5, reads DTGVSQNPRHKITKRGQNVTFRCDPISEHNRLYWYRQTLGQGPEFLTYFQNEAQLEKSRLLSDRFSAERPKGSFSTLEIQRTEQGDSAMYLCASSLAGQGGNQPQHFGDGTRLSIL.

This clonotype was counted many times. V and J are TRBV20-1 and TRBJ2-1; the match to TRBD2 covers 9 bases. CDR1 DFQATT and CDR2 SNEGSKA come from the germline V gene (reference sequence). V lost 1 base, J lost 4 bases, and 2 bases stayed unmatched. The CDR3 loop spans 14 amino acids. CDR3 sequence (DNA): TGCAGTGCTAGAGTACTAGCGGGTTACAATGAGCAGTTCTTC. Translation: CSARVLAGYNEQFF.

This clonotype was seen ten or more times. The CDR3 nucleotides read TGCAGCGTTGAGAGGGGGCGGGCGGAGACCCAGTACTTC. Its translation: CSVERGRAETQYF. The V call is TRBV29-1, the J call TRBJ2-5; TRBD1 aligns across 7 bases. With 3 bases clipped from V and 5 bases from J, the junction kept 6 bases outside the gene matches. CDR1 and CDR2 from the germline V gene are SQVTM and ANQGSEA. The CDR3 consists of 13 residues.

This clonotype has a count of ten or more. V gene TRBV15 combines with J gene TRBJ2-5, with 9 bases lining up with TRBD1. The germline V gene encodes CDR1 LNHNV and CDR2 YYDKDF (reference sequence). CDR3 length equals 15 residues. V shed 0 bases and J 7 bases; nucleotides not matched to a gene: 6. The chain's CDR3 is CATSRDADRGLTQYF. The CDR3 coding sequence is TGTGCCACCAGCAGAGACGCCGACAGGGGGTTGACCCAGTACTTC.

CDR3 nucleotide sequence: TGTGCCAGCTCACCACCAGGAGCGGGACAGAGACATACGCAGTATTTT. As protein: CASSPPGAGQRHTQYF. V and J are TRBV18 and TRBJ2-3, with D tentatively TRBD1 or TRBD2 (7 bases each). This CDR3 is 16 amino acids long. The V end was cut by 0 bases, the J end by 7 bases, with 17 bases between. In germline, CDR1 is KGHSH, CDR2 LQKENI.

Many counts were recorded for this clonotype. The chain joins TRBV4-3 to TRBJ2-1; 9 bases agree with TRBD2. CDR3 length: 17 residues. The V gene end was trimmed by 2 bases and the J gene end by 0 bases; junction bases not matched to a gene: 5. The germline V gene encodes CDR1 LGHNA and CDR2 YSLEER. The CDR3 DNA reads TGCGCCAGCAGCCAAATAGCGGGAGTCCTCTCCTACAATGAGCAGTTCTTC. As protein: CASSQIAGVLSYNEQFF.

This clonotype was observed many times. The chain has TRBV7-9 and TRBJ1-1, with a weak D call TRBD1 (5 bases). Trimming cost V 1 base and J 1 base, with 7 bases left between them. This CDR3 region has 14 residues. From germline, CDR1 is SEHNR and CDR2 FQNEAQ (reference sequence). This chain's CDR3 is CASSLDRRNTEAFF. The CDR3 region has the DNA TGTGCCAGCAGCTTAGACAGGAGGAACACTGAAGCTTTCTTT.

This clonotype was observed many times. This chain connects TRBV27 to TRBJ1-6; a weak D match, TRBD1 (6 bases). The CDR3 runs to 15 residues. Trimming shortened V by 4 bases and J by 7 bases, and 14 bases separated the two germline ends. Germline CDR1 reads MNHEY; CDR2 reads SMNVEV (reference sequence). CDR3 nucleotide sequence: TGTGCCAGCAGTTCCTCGTTCAGGGGAAATTCACCCCTCCACTTT. This codes for CASSSSFRGNSPLHF.

At least ten counts were recorded for this clonotype. The chain couples TRBV29-1 to TRBJ1-2; D might be TRBD1 (5 bases). With 3 bases removed from V and 8 bases from J, the gap between germline ends came to 10 bases. CDR3 length: 11 residues. Germline V CDR1 and CDR2: SQVTM, ANQGSEA. This CDR3 reads CSVESGEGYTF. In nucleotides, the CDR3 is TGCAGCGTTGAGTCGGGGGAAGGCTACACCTTC.

This clonotype was counted at least ten times. The chain couples TRBV20-1 to TRBJ2-2; D tentatively reads TRBD1 or TRBD2 (5 bases each). CDR1 DFQATT and CDR2 SNEGSKA come from the germline V gene (reference sequence). Trimming took off 3 bases at V and 4 bases at J, with 9 bases between the two ends. This CDR3 has 13 residues. The CDR3 region is CSARGGGTGELFF. The CDR3 DNA follows: TGCAGTGCTAGGGGTGGGGGCACCGGGGAGCTGTTTTTT.

This clonotype is medium-sized by share. The CDR3 protein is CASSQDWDTNTEAFF. In nucleotides, the CDR3 is TGCGCCAGCAGCCAAGATTGGGATACGAACACTGAAGCTTTCTTT. The genes are TRBV4-3 and TRBJ1-1; no clear D. The CDR3 extends over 15 amino acids. Germline V gene data show CDR1 as LGHNA and CDR2 as YSLEER. V was clipped by 0 bases and J by 1 base, with 9 bases between them.

At least ten counts were recorded for this clonotype. This chain joins TRBV4-3 and TRBJ1-3; TRBD1 is a possible D gene (5 bases). The CDR3 spans 15 residues. In germline, CDR1 is LGHNA, CDR2 YSLEER. Trimming cost V 5 bases and J 0 bases, with 11 bases left between them. CDR3 in amino acids: CASSLGASSGNTIYF. The CDR3 DNA reads TGCGCCAGCAGCTTAGGGGCGAGCTCTGGAAACACCATATATTTT.

This clonotype has at least ten counts. The V gene is TRBV20-1, the J gene TRBJ1-1, with a possible D match to TRBD1 (6 bases). CDR1 and CDR2 (germline): DFQATT, SNEGSKA (reference sequence). V was clipped by 1 base and J by 1 base, with 13 bases between them. CDR3 size: 15 residues. The CDR3 region has the DNA TGCAGTGCTAGAGCCCCCGGACAGCCGAACACTGAAGCTTTCTTT. Amino acids: CSARAPGQPNTEAFF.

This clonotype has a count of ten or more. The rearrangement joins TRBV20-1 to TRBJ2-2, with D possibly TRBD1 on 6 matching bases. From germline, CDR1 is DFQATT and CDR2 SNEGSKA (reference sequence). Trimming left V 5 bases short and J 4 bases short, with 8 bases between. This CDR3 has 12 residues. CDR3 region: CSAGDITGELFF. DNA for the CDR3: TGCAGTGCTGGGGACATCACCGGGGAGCTGTTTTTT.

By share of the sample, this clonotype is medium-sized (0.01 to 0.1%). The chain combines TRBV5-1 with TRBJ1-1, with TRBD1 as a possible D gene (5 bases). Germline CDR1 SGHRS, CDR2 YFSETQ. This CDR3 has 16 residues. V was cut by 4 bases and J by 1 base, with 17 bases left in between. This CDR3 is CASSLRALTGNTEAFF. CDR3 in DNA: TGCGCCAGCAGCCTCCGGGCCCTAACAGGGAACACTGAAGCTTTCTTT.

This clonotype was detected many times. The chain combines TRBV29-1 with TRBJ1-3; TRBD1 is a possible D gene (5 bases). The CDR3 is made up of 13 amino acids. The ends were cut back, 3 bases at V and 2 bases at J, with 8 bases in the middle. Germline CDR1 is SQVTM and CDR2 is ANQGSEA. CDR3 DNA: TGCAGCGTTGATGGAGGGGCTGGAAACACCATATATTTT. Translation gives CSVDGGAGNTIYF.

This clonotype has a count of ten or more. The rearrangement joins TRBV15 to TRBJ2-7; the D gene is possibly TRBD2 (6 bases). The CDR3 sequence is 14 residues long. Trimming left V 3 bases short and J 1 base short, with 10 bases between. The germline V gene encodes CDR1 LNHNV and CDR2 YYDKDF (reference sequence). The CDR3 is CATSRGGDSYEQYF. The CDR3 DNA follows: TGTGCCACCAGCAGGGGGGGTGATTCCTACGAGCAGTACTTC. Drawing the rest from reference TRBV15 and TRBJ2-7, the complete variable domain is DAMVIQNPRYQVTQFGKPVTLSCSQTLNHNVMYWYQQKSSQAPKLLFHYYDKDFNNEADTPDNFQSRRPNTSFCFLDIRSPGLGDTAMYLCATSRGGDSYEQYFGPGTRLTVT.

This clonotype has at least ten counts. This chain links TRBV29-1 with TRBJ1-2, with 7 bases fitting TRBD1. J gave up 4 bases and V 7 bases, and 9 bases lay outside the gene matches. This CDR3 is built from 13 residues. The germline V gene encodes CDR1 SQVTM and CDR2 ANQGSEA. The CDR3 sequence is CSAGRDSSYGYTF. The CDR3 DNA is TGCAGCGCCGGCCGGGACAGTTCCTATGGCTACACCTTC.

This clonotype was counted at least ten times. The chain couples TRBV7-2 to TRBJ2-1; D unresolved. The germline V and J ends were trimmed by 5 bases and 0 bases, with 5 bases remaining between them. The CDR3 is made up of 13 amino acids. The V gene's germline CDR1 is SGHTA and CDR2 FQGNSA. CDR3 nucleotide sequence: TGTGCCAGCAGCCCCAGCTCCTACAATGAGCAGTTCTTC. Its translation: CASSPSSYNEQFF.

In its sample, this clonotype was seen many times. This chain uses TRBV4-2 with TRBJ2-3; D may match TRBD1 or TRBD2 (6 bases each). CDR1 LGHNA and CDR2 YNFKEQ come from the germline V gene. The V end was cut by 1 base, the J end by 4 bases, with 12 bases between. The CDR3 spans 15 residues. In DNA, the CDR3 is TGTGCCAGCAGCCAAGTACTAGCAGGGGCAGATACGCAGTATTTT. Protein sequence: CASSQVLAGADTQYF.

At least ten counts were recorded for this clonotype. The V call is TRBV7-2, the J call TRBJ2-5; TRBD1 matches 8 bases. This CDR3 region has 16 residues. With 1 base clipped from V and 9 bases from J, the junction kept 13 bases outside the gene matches. Germline CDR1 reads SGHTA; CDR2 reads FQGNSA. This chain's CDR3 is CASSLESGQGTEAQYF. For the CDR3, the DNA is TGTGCCAGCAGCTTAGAGTCCGGACAGGGCACGGAGGCCCAGTACTTC.

This clonotype was recorded at least ten times. The V call is TRBV6-2 or TRBV6-3, the J call TRBJ2-7, with 10 bases fitting TRBD1. After removal of 7 bases from V and 3 bases from J, the junction contained 6 bases not matched to a gene. The CDR3 extends over 14 amino acids. From germline, CDR1 is MNHEY and CDR2 SVGEGT. The CDR3 loop is CASKPTGGVYEQYF. The CDR3 DNA reads TGTGCCAGCAAGCCGACAGGGGGCGTCTACGAGCAGTACTTC.